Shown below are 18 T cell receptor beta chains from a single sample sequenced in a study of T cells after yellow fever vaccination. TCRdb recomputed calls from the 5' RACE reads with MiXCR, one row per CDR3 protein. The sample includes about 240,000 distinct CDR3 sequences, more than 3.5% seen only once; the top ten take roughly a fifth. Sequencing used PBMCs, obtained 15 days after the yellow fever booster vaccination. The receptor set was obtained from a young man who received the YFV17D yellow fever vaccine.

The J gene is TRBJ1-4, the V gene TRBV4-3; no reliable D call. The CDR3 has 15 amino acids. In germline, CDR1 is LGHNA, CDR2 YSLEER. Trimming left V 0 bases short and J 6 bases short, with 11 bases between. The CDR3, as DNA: TGCGCCAGCAGCCAAGATGACCGGCGCTATGAAAAACTGTTTTTT. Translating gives CASSQDDRRYEKLFF.

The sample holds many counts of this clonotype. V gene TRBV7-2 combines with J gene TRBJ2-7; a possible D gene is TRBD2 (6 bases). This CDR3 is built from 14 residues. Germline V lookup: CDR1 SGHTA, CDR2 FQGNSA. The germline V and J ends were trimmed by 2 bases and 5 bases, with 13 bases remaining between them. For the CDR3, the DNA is TGTGCCAGCAGCTTATCCGGGGGTTGGGACGAGCAGTACTTC. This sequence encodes CASSLSGGWDEQYF.

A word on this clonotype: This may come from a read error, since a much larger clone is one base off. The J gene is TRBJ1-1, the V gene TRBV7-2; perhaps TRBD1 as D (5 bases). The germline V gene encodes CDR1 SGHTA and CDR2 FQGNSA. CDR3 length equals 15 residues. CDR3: CASSRRDSMNTEGFF. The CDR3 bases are TGTGCCAGCAGCCGTAGAGACAGCATGAACACTGAAGGTTTCTTT.

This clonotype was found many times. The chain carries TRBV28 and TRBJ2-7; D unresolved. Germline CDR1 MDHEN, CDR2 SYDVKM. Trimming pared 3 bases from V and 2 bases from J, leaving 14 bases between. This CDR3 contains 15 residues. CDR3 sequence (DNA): TGTGCCAGCAGTTTTGTCAGTCCTGGGGCCTACGAGCAGTACTTC. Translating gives CASSFVSPGAYEQYF.

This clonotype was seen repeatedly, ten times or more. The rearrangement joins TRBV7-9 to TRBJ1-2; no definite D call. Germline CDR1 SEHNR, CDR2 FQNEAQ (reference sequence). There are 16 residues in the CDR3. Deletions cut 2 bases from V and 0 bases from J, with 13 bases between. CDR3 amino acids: CASSLWIGESNYGYTF. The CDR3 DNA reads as TGTGCCAGCAGCTTATGGATCGGGGAGTCTAACTATGGCTACACCTTC.

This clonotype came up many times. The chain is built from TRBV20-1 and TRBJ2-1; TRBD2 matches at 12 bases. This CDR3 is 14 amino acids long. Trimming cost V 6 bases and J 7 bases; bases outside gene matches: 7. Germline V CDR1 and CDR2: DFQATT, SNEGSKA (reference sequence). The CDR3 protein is CSAPGLAGGNEQFF. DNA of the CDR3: TGCAGTGCCCCGGGACTAGCGGGTGGAAATGAGCAGTTCTTC.

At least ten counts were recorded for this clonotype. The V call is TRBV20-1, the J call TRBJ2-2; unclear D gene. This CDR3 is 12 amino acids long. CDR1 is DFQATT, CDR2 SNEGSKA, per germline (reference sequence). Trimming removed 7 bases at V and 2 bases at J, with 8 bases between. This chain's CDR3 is CSVYRNTGELFF. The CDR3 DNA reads TGCAGTGTCTACAGAAACACCGGGGAGCTGTTTTTT.

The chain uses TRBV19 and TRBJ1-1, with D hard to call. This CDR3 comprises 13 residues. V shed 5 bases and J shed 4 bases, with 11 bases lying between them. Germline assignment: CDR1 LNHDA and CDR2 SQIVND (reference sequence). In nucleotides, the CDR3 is TGTGCCAGTAGTTCCCAGCCGGCCACTGAAGCTTTCTTT. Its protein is CASSSQPATEAFF.

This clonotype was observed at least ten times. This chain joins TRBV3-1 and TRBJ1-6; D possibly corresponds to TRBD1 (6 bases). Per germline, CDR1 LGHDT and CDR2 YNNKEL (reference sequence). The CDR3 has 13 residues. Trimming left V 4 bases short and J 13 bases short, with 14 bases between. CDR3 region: CASSPGQGTPLHF. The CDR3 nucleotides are TGTGCCAGCAGCCCGGGACAAGGAACGCCCCTCCACTTT.

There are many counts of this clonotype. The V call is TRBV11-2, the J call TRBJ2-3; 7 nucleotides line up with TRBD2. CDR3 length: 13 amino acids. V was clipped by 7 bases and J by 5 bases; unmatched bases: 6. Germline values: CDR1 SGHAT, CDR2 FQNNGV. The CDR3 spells CASNGGGGDTQYF. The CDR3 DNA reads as TGTGCCAGCAATGGGGGGGGTGGAGATACGCAGTATTTT. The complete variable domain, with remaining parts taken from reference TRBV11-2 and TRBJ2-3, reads EAGVAQSPRYKIIEKRQSVAFWCNPISGHATLYWYQQILGQGPKLLIQFQNNGVVDDSQLPKDRFSAERLKGVDSTLKIQPAKLEDSAVYLCASNGGGGDTQYFGPGTRLTVL.

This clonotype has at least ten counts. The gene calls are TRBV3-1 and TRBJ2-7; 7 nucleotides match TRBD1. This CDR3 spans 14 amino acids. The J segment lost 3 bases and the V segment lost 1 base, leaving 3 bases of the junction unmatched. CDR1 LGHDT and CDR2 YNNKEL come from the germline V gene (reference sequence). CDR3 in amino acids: CASSQGTGFYEQYF. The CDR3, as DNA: TGTGCCAGCAGCCAAGGGACAGGATTCTACGAGCAGTACTTC.

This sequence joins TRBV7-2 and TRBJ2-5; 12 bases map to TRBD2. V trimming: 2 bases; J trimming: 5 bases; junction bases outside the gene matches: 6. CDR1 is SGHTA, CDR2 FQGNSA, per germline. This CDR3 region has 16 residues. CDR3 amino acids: CASSLLASGGAETQYF. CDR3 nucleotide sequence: TGTGCCAGCAGCTTACTCGCTAGCGGGGGGGCGGAGACCCAGTACTTC.

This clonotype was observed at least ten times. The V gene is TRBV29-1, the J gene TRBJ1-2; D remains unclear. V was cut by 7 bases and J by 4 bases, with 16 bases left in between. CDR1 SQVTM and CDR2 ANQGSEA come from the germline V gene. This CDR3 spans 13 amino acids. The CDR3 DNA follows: TGCAGCGGGGAGAACAGCCTCCCCTATGGCTACACCTTC. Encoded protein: CSGENSLPYGYTF.

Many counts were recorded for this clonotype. This chain's CDR3 is CASSSTSTGELFF. The CDR3 nucleotides are TGCGCCAGCAGCTCGACTAGCACCGGGGAGCTGTTTTTT. V and J are TRBV5-1 and TRBJ2-2; D may be TRBD2 (6 bases). The ends were cut back, 3 bases at V and 4 bases at J, with 7 bases in the middle. CDR3 length equals 13 residues. In germline, CDR1 is SGHRS, CDR2 YFSETQ.

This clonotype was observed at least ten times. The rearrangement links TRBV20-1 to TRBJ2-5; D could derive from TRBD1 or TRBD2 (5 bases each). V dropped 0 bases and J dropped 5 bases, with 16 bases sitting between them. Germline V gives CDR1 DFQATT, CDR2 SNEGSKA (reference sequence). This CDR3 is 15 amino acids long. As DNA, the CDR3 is TGCAGTGCTAGAGATCTCCGGGCCTGGGGGGAGACCCAGTACTTC. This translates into CSARDLRAWGETQYF.

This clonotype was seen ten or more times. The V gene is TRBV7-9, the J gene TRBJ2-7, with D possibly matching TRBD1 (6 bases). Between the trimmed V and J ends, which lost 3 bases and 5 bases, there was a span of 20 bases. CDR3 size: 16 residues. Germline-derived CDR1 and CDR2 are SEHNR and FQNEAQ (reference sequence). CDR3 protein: CASSFRVTGRADEQYF. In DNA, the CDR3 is TGTGCCAGCAGCTTTAGGGTGACAGGAAGGGCTGACGAGCAGTACTTC.

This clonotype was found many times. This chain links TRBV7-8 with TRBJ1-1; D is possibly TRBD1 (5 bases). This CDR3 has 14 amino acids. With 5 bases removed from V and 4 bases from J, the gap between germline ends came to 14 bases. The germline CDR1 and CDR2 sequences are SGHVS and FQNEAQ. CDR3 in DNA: TGTGCCAGCAGCCCCGGGACCGTCTCCACTGAAGCTTTCTTT. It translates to CASSPGTVSTEAFF.

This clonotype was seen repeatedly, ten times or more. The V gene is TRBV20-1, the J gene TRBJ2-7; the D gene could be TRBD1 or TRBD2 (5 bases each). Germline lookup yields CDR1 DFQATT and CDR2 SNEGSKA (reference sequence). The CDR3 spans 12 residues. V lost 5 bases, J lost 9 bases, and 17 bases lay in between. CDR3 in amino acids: CSASTGTSMQYF. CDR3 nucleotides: TGCAGTGCTTCCACCGGGACCTCTATGCAGTACTTC.